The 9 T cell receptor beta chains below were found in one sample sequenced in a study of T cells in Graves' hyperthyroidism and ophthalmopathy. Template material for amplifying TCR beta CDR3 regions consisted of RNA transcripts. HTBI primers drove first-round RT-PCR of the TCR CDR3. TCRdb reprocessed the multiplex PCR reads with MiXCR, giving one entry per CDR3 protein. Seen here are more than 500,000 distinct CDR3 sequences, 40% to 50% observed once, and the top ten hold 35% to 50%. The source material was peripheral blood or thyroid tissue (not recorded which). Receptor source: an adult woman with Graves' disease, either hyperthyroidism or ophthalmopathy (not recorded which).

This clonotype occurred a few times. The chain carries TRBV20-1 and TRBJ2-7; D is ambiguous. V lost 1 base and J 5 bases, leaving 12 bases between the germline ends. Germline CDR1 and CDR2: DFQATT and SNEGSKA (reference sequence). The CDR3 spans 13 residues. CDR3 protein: CSARGGEGHEQYF. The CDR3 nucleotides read TGCAGTGCTAGAGGTGGGGAAGGCCACGAGCAGTACTTC.

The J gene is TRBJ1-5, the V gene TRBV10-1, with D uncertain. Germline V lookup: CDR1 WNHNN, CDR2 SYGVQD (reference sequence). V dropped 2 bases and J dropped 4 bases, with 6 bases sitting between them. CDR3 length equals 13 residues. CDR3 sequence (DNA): TGCGCCAGCAGTGAGGACATGAATCAGCCCCAGCATTTT. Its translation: CASSEDMNQPQHF.

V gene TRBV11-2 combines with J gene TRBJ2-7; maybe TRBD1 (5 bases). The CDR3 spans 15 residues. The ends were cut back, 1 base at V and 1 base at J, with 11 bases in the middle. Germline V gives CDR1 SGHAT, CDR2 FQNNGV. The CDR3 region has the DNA TGTGCCAGCAGCTTAGGGTTTACAGGATCCTACGAGCAGTACTTC. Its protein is CASSLGFTGSYEQYF.

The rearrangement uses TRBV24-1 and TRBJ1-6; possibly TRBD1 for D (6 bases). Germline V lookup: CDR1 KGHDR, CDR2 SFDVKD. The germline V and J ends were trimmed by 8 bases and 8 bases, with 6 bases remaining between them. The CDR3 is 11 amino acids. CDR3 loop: CATNRDSPLHF. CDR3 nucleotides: TGTGCCACCAACAGGGATTCACCCCTCCACTTT.

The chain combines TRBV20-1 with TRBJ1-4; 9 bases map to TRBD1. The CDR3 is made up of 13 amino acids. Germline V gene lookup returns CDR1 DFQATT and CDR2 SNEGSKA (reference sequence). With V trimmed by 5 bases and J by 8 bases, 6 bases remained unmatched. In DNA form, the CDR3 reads TGCAGTGCTGTACAGGGGGCTGGGGAAAAACTGTTTTTT. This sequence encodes CSAVQGAGEKLFF.

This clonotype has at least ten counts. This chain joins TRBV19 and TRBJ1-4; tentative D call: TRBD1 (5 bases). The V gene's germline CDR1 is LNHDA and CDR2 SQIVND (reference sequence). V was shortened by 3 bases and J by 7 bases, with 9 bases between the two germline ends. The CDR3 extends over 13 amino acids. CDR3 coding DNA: TGTGCCAGTAGTATGGGACGGGGTGAAAAACTGTTTTTT. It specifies CASSMGRGEKLFF. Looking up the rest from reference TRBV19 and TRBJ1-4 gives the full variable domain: DGGITQSPKYLFRKEGQNVTLSCEQNLNHDAMYWYRQDPGQGLRLIYYSQIVNDFQKGDIAEGYSVSREKKESFPLTVTSAQKNPTAFYLCASSMGRGEKLFFGSGTQLSVL.

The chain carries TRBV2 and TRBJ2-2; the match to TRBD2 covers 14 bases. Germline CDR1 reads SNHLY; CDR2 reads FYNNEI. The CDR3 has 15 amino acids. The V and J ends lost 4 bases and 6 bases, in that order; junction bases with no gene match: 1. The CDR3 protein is CASSGLAGGAGELFF. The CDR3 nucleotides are TGTGCCAGCAGTGGACTAGCGGGGGGGGCCGGGGAGCTGTTTTTT.

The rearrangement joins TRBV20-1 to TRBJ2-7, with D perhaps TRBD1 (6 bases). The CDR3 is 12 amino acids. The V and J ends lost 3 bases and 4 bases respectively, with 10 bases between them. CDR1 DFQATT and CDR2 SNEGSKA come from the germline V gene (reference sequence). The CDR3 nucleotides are TGCAGTGCTAGGCACAGGGAGTACGAGCAGTACTTC. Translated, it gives CSARHREYEQYF.

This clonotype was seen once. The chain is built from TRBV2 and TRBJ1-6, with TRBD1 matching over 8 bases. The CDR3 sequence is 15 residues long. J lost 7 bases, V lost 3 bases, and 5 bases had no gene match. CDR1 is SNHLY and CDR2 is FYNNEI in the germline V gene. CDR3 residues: CASSDVGQENSPLHF. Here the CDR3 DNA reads TGTGCCAGCAGTGACGTGGGACAGGAAAATTCACCCCTCCACTTT.